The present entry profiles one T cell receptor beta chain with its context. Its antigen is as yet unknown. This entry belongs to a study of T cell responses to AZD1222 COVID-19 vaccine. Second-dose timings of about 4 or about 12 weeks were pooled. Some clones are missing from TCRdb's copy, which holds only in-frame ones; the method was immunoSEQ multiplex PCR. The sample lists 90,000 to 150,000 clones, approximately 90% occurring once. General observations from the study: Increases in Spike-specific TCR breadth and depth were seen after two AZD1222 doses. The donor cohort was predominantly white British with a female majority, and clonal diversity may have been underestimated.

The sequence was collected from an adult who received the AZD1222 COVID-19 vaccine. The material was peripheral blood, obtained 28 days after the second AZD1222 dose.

The chain's CDR3 is CASSRQPRGTQYF. The CDR3 coding sequence is TGCGCCAGCAGTCGGCAGCCCCGCGGGACCCAGTACTTC. The rearrangement uses TRBV5-1 and TRBJ2-5; D gene uncertain. Germline V gene sequence: CDR1 SGHRS, CDR2 YFSETQ. Trimming shortened V by 5 bases and J by 7 bases, and 15 bases separated the two germline ends. The CDR3 spans 13 residues.